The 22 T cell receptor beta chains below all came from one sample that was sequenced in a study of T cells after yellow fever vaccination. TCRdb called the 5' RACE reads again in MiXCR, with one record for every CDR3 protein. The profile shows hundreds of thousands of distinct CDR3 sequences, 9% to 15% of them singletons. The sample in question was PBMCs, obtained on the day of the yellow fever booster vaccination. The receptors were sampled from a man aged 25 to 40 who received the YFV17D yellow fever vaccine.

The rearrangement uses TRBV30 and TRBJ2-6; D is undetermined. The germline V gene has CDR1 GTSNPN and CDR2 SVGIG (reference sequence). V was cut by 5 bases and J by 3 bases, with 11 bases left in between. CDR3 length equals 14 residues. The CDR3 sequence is CAWGRAGGANVLTF. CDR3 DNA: TGTGCCTGGGGCCGGGCAGGTGGGGCCAACGTCCTGACTTTC.

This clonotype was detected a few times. The CDR3 loop reads CASSLHHRNTGELFF. The CDR3, as DNA: TGTGCCAGCAGCTTGCATCATCGGAACACCGGGGAGCTGTTTTTT. The chain couples TRBV5-4 to TRBJ2-2; D is ambiguous. CDR3 size: 15 residues. Trimming pared 1 base from V and 1 base from J, leaving 8 bases between. Germline CDR1 is SGHNT and CDR2 is YYREEE (reference sequence).

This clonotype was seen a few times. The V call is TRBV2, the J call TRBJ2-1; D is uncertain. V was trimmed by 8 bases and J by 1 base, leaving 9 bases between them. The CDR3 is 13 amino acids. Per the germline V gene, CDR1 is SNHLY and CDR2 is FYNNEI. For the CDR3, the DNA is TGTGCCAGCCAGAGTAGGTCCTACAATGAGCAGTTCTTC. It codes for CASQSRSYNEQFF.

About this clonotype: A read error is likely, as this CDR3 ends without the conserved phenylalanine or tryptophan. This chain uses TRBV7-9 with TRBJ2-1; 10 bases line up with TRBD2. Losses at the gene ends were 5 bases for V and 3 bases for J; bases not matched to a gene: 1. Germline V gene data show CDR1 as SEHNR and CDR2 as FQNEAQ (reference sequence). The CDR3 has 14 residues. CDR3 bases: TGTGCCAGCAGCCGACTAGCGGGCTACAATGAGCAGTTCTCC. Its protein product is CASSRLAGYNEQFS.

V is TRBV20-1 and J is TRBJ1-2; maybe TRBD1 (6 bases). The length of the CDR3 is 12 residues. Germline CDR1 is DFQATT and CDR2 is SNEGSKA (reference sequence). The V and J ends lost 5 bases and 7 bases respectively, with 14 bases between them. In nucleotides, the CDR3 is TGCAGTGCTCTAGATCACAGGGCTGGCTACACCTTC. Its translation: CSALDHRAGYTF.

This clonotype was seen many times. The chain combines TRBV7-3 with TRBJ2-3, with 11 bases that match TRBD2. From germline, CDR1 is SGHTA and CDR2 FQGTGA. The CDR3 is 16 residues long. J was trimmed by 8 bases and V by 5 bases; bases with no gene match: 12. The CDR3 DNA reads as TGTGCCAGCAGCCCCACTAGCGGGAGTGGTGGCGGTACGCAGTATTTT. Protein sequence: CASSPTSGSGGGTQYF.

In nucleotides, the CDR3 is TGCAGTGCTAGGACCGCGGGACGGTCGCAGTATTTT. Its protein is CSARTAGRSQYF. The V gene is TRBV20-1, the J gene TRBJ2-3, with D perhaps TRBD2 (6 bases). Trimming shortened V by 3 bases and J by 10 bases, and 14 bases separated the two germline ends. Germline V lookup: CDR1 DFQATT, CDR2 SNEGSKA (reference sequence). The CDR3 contains 12 residues.

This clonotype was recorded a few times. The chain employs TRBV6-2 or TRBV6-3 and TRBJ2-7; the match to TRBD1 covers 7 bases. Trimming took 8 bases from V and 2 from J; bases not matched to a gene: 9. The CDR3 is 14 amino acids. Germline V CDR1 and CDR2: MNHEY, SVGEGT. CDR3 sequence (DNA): TGTGCCAGCCTAGCCCGGGACAGCCCCTACGAGCAGTACTTC. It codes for CASLARDSPYEQYF.

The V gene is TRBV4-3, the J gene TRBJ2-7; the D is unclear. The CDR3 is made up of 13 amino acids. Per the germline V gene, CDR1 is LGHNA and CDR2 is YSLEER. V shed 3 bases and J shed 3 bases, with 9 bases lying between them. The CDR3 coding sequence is TGCGCCAGCAGCCAGTCCCCCAGCTACGAGCAGTACTTC. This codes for CASSQSPSYEQYF.

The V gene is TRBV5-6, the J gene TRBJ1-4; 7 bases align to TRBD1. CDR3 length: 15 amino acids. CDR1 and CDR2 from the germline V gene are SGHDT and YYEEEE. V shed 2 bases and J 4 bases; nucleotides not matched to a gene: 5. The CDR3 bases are TGTGCCAGCAGCTTCCTACAGGGGAATAATGAAAAACTGTTTTTT. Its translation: CASSFLQGNNEKLFF. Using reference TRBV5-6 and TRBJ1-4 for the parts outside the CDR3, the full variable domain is DAGVTQSPTHLIKTRGQQVTLRCSPKSGHDTVSWYQQALGQGPQFIFQYYEEEERQRGNFPDRFSGHQFPNYSSELNVNALLLGDSALYLCASSFLQGNNEKLFFGSGTQLSVL.

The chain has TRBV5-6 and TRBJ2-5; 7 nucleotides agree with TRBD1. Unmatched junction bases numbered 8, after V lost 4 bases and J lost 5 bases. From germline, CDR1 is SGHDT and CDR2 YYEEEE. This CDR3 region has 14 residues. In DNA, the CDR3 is TGTGCCAGCAGCCGACGGGACAGTTGGGAGACCCAGTACTTC. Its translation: CASSRRDSWETQYF.

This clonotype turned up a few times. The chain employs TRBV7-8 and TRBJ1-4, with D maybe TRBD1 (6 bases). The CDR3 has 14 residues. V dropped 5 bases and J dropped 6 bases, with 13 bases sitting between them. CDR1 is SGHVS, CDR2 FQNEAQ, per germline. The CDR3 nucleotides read TGTGCCAGCAGCCCCTACCACAGGGATGAAAAACTGTTTTTT. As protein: CASSPYHRDEKLFF.

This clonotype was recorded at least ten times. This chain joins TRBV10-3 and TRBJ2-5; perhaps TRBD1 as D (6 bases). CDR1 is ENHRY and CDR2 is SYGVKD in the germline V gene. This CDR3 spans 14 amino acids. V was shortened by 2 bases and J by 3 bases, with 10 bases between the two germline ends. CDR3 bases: TGTGCCATCAGTGAGGGACAGTCCAAAGAGACCCAGTACTTC. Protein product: CAISEGQSKETQYF.

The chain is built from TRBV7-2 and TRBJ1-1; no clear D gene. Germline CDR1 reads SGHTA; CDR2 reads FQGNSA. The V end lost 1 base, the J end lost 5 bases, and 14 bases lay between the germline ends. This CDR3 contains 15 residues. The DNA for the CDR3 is TGTGCCAGCAGCTTAGGGTTTGGGTATCGGACTGAAGCTTTCTTT. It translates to CASSLGFGYRTEAFF.

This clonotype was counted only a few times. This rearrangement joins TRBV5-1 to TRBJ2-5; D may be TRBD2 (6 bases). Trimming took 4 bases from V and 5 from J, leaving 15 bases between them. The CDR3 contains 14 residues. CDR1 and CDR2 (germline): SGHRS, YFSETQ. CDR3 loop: CASSIADPAETQYF. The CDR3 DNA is TGCGCCAGCAGCATAGCGGACCCAGCGGAGACCCAGTACTTC.

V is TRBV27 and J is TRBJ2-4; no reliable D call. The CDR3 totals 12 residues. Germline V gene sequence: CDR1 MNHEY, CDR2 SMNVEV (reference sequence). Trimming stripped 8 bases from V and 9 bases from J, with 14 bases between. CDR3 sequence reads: CASETAGGIQYF. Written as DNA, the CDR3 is TGTGCCAGCGAAACCGCCGGTGGCATTCAGTACTTC.

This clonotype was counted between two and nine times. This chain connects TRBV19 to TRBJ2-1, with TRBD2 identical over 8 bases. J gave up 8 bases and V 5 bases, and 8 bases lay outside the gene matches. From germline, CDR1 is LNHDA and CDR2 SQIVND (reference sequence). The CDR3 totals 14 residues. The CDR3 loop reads CASSWAGGDDEQFF. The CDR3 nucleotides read TGTGCCAGTAGTTGGGCGGGAGGTGACGATGAGCAGTTCTTC.

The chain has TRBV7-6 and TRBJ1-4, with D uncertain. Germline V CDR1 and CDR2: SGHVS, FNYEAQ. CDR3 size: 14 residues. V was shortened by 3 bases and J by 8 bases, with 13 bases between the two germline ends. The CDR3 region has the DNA TGTGCCAGCAGCTTTACATATGGAGGAGAAAAACTGTTTTTT. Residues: CASSFTYGGEKLFF.

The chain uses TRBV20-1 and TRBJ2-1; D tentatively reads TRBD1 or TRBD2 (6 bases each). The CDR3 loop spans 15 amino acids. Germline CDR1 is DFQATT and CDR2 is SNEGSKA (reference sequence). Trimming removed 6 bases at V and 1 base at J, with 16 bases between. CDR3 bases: TGCAGTGCCAGGGGTCCGGGAGCTTCCTACAATGAGCAGTTCTTC. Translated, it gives CSARGPGASYNEQFF.

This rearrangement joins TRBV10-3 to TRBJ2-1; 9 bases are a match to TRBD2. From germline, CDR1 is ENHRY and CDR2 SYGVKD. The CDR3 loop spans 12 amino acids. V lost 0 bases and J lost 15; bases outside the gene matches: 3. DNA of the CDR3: TGTGCCATCAGTGAGTCGCTAGCGGGGACGTTCTTC. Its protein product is CAISESLAGTFF.

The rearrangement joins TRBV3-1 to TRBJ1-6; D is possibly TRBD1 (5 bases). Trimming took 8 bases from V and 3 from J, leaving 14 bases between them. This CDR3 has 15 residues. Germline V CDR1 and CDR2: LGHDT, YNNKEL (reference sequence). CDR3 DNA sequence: TGTGCCAGCTCTGGGACGTCGGTCTATAATTCACCCCTCCACTTT. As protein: CASSGTSVYNSPLHF.

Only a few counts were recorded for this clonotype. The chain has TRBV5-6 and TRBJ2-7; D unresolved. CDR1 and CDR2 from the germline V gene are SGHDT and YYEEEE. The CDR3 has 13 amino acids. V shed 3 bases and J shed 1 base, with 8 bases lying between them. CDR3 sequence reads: CASSWVESYEQYF. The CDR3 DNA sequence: TGTGCCAGCAGCTGGGTCGAGTCCTACGAGCAGTACTTC.